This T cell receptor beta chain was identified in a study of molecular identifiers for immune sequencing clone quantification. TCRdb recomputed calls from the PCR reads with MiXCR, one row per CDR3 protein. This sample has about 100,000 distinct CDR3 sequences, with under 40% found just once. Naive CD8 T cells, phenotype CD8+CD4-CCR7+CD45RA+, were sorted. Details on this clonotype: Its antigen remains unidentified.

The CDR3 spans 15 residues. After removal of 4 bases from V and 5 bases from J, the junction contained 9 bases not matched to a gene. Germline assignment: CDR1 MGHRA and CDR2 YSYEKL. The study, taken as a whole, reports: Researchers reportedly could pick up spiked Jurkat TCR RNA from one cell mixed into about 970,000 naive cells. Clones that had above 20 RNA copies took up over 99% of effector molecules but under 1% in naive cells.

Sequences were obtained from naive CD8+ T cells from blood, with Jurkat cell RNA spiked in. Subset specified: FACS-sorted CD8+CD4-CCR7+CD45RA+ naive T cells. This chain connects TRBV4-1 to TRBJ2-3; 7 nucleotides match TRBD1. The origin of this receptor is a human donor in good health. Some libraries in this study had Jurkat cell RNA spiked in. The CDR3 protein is CASSPGRGREDTQYF. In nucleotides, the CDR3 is TGCGCCAGCAGCCCAGGAAGGGGGCGAGAAGATACGCAGTATTTT.